This T cell receptor (beta chain) was recovered during a study of cytomegalovirus exposure and HLA in healthy donors. Study conclusions and caveats: Upon later analysis, TCR association rates were observed to vary by HLA locus, being highest for DRB1 and lowest for HLA-C. Associated with HLA alleles at 0.05 false discovery rate in a later analysis were some 16,000 TCR beta sequences.

To note about this clone: The antigen remains undetermined.

Germline CDR1 and CDR2: LGHNA and YNFKEQ. V lost 1 base and J 6 bases, leaving 12 bases between the germline ends. The CDR3 has 14 amino acids. The PCR contained 60 Vbeta and 13 Jbeta primers. Clones were sequenced by immunoSEQ multiplex PCR, and TCRdb holds only the in-frame ones, with some missing. The table records approximately 190,000 clones, more than 75% of them present only once. This clonotype originated in a woman in her forties or fifties in good health and CMV-seropositive. This chain uses TRBV4-2 with TRBJ1-2, with D possibly being TRBD1 (5 bases). The specimen was PBMCs. In DNA form, the CDR3 reads TGTGCCAGCAGCCAAGGTTGGCAGGGCGATGGCTACACCTTC. Translation: CASSQGWQGDGYTF.